This TCR beta chain derives from a study of CD8 T cells in Susac syndrome. CDR1 and CDR2 (germline): SGDLS, YYNGEE. This CDR3 comprises 16 residues. Trimming took off 4 bases at V and 3 bases at J, with 20 bases between the two ends. cDNA came from about 0.5 to 1 ug RNA primed by random hexamers. One entry per CDR3 protein, called by TCRdb with MiXCR from the immunoSEQ multiplex PCR reads. The table shows about 190,000 distinct CDR3 sequences, with approximately 95% occurring only once. TCR beta from blood CD8+ and CD4+ T cells was sequenced. Negative isolation was used for CD8+ and CD4+ T cells, and FACS enrichment was applied to TEMRA cells.

The sample consisted of CD8+ T cells from PBMCs. J is TRBJ2-7 and V is TRBV9, with a possible D match to TRBD2 (6 bases). The receptor comes from a human donor with Susac syndrome. This CDR3 is CASSHYPGDGGYEQYF. CDR3 coding DNA: TGTGCCAGCAGCCACTACCCGGGGGACGGGGGCTACGAGCAGTACTTC.